This T cell receptor (beta chain) was identified in a study of Graves' ophthalmopathy and Graves' hyperthyroidism. Study-wide results and caveats: Blood also carried most expanded thyroid clonotypes exceeding 0.001 frequency.

Ophthalmopathy absent within 18 months of follow-up marked hyperthyroidism as stable. Diagnosis used clinical symptoms, serum thyroxine, TRAb, thyroid ultrasound and orbital computed tomography. The CDR3 is 15 amino acids. CDR1 is LNHNV, CDR2 YYDKDF, per germline (reference sequence). Trimming shortened V by 0 bases and J by 2 bases, and 10 bases separated the two germline ends. This clonotype was recorded at least ten times. Its antigen is not known. Researchers took RNA transcripts and amplified TCR beta CDR3 regions from them. HTBI primers served in a first-round RT-PCR, which a second-round multiplex PCR followed. One entry per CDR3 protein results from TCRdb running MiXCR on the multiplex PCR reads. In the table there are roughly 610,000 distinct CDR3 sequences, approximately 22% of which are singletons.

The genes are TRBV15 and TRBJ1-2; D is unresolved. This receptor was obtained from a woman under 30 with stable Graves' hyperthyroidism. Some clones in this sample may be carry-over from other donors' samples. Sequenced sample: peripheral blood. CDR3 loop: CATSRDDVWNYGYTF. The CDR3 DNA reads TGTGCCACCAGCAGAGACGATGTTTGGAACTATGGCTACACCTTC.